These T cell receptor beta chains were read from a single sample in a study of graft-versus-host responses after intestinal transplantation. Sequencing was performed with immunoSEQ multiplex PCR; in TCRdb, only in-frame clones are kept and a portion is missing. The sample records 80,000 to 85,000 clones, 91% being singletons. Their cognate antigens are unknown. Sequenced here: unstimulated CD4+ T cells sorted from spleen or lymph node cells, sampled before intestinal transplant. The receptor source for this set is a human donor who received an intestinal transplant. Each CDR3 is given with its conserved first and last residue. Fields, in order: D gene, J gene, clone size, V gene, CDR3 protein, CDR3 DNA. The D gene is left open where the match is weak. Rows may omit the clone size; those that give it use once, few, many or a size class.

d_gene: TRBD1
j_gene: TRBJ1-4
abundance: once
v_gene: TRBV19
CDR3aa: CASRDRGTGEKLFF
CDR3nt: TGTGCCAGCCGGGACAGGGGTACGGGTGAAAAACTGTTTTTT

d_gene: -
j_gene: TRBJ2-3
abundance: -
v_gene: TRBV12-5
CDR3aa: CASGLELAVSATQYF
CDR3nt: TGTGCTAGTGGTTTGGAGCTAGCAGTTTCAGCTACGCAGTATTTT

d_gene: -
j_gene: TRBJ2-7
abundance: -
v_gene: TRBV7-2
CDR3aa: CASSLGPGSEQYF
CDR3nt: TGTGCCAGCAGCTTAGGCCCGGGTTCGGAGCAGTACTTC

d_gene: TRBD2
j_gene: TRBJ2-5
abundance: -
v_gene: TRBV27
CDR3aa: CASSLSWGGGGTQYF
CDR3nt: TGTGCCAGCAGTTTATCGTGGGGGGGTGGGGGGACCCAGTACTTC

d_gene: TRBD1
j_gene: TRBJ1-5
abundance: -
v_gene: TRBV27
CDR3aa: CASRLSGGSNQPQHF
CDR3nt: TGTGCCAGCAGGCTATCAGGGGGTTCGAATCAGCCCCAGCATTTT

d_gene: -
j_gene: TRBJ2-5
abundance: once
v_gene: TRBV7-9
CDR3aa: CASSLARQLQETQYF
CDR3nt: TGTGCCAGCAGCTTAGCCCGACAGCTCCAAGAGACCCAGTACTTC

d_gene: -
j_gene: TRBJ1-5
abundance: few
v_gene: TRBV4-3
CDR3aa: CASLLYRGKPQHF
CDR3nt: TGCGCCAGCCTTCTTTACAGAGGGAAGCCCCAGCATTTT

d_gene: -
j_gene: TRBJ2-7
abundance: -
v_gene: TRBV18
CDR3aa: CASSPLPTTPRVWNEQYF
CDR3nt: TGTGCCAGCTCACCATTACCGACGACCCCCCGGGTGTGGAACGAGCAGTACTTC

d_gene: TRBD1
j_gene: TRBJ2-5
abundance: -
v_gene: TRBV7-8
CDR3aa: CASSRGQVPQETQYF
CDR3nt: TGTGCCAGCAGCCGGGGACAGGTTCCCCAAGAGACCCAGTACTTC

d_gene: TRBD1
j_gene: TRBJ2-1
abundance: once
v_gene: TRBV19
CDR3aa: CASSKKQGATYNEQFF
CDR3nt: TGTGCCAGTAGTAAGAAACAGGGGGCGACCTACAATGAGCAGTTCTTC

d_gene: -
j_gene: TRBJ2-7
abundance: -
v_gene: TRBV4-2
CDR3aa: CASSQDIGGAITYEQYF
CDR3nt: TGTGCCAGCAGCCAAGATATAGGCGGGGCGATAACCTACGAGCAGTACTTC

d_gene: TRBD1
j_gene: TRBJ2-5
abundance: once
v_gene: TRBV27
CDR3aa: CASSTEGQGKKTQYF
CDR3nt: TGTGCCAGCTCGACCGAGGGACAGGGGAAAAAGACCCAGTACTTC

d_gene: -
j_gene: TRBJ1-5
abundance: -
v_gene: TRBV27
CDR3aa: CASSSGTTNQPQHF
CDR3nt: TGTGCCAGCAGTTCAGGGACAACCAATCAGCCCCAGCATTTT

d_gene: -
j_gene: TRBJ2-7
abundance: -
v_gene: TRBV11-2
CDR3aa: CASSFKYEQYF
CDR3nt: TGTGCCAGCAGCTTCAAATACGAGCAGTACTTC

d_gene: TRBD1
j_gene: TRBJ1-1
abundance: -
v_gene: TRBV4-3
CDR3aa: CASSQPGQGGYTEAFF
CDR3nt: TGCGCCAGCAGCCAACCAGGACAGGGCGGGTACACTGAAGCTTTCTTT

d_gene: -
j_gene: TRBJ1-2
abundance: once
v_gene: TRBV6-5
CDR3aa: CASARGYGYTF
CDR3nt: TGTGCCAGCGCCAGGGGATATGGCTACACCTTC

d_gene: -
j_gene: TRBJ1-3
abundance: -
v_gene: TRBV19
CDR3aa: CVSSPRLGQGGNTIYF
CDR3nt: TGTGTCAGTAGTCCCCGGTTGGGGCAGGGGGGAAACACCATATATTTT

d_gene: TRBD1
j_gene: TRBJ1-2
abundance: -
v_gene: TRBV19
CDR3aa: CASSAPRDRAFF
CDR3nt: TGTGCCAGTAGTGCCCCCCGGGACAGGGCGTTCTTC

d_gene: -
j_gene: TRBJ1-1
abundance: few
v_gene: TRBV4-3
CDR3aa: CASSQAAVLNTEAFF
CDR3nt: TGCGCCAGCAGCCAAGCCGCAGTCTTGAACACTGAAGCTTTCTTT

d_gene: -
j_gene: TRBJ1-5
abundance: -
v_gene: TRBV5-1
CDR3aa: CASSLKGPGASNQPQHF
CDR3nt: TGCGCCAGCAGCTTGAAAGGGCCAGGGGCTAGCAATCAGCCCCAGCATTTT

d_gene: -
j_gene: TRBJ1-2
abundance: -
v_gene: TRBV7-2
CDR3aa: CASSFWGQGYGYTF
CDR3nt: TGTGCCAGCAGCTTTTGGGGTCAGGGCTATGGCTACACCTTC

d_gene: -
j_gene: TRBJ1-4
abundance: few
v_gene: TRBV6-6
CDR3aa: CASAGQWGEKLFF
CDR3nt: TGTGCCAGCGCCGGACAGTGGGGTGAAAAACTGTTTTTT

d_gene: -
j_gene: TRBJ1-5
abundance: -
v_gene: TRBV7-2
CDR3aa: CASSLSESQPQHF
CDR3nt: TGTGCCAGCAGCCTGTCGGAGAGTCAGCCCCAGCATTTT

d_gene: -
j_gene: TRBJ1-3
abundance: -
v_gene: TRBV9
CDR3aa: CASSGYNRGNTIYF
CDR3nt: TGTGCCAGCAGCGGTTATAACAGGGGAAACACCATATATTTT

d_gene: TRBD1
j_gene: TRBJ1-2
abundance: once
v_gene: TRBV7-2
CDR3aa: CASSIQGLYGYTF
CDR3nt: TGTGCCAGCAGCATACAGGGGCTGTATGGCTACACCTTC

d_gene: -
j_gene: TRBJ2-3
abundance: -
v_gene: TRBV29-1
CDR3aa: CSVEVSTDTQYF
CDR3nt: TGCAGCGTTGAAGTATCCACAGATACGCAGTATTTT

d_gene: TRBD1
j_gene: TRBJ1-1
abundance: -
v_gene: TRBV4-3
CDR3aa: CASSTPDRGTEAFF
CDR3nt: TGCGCCAGCAGCACCCCGGACAGGGGGACTGAAGCTTTCTTT

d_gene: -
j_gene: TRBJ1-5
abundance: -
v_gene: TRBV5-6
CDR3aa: CASSLLGADQPQHF
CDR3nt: TGTGCCAGCAGCTTGTTGGGGGCTGATCAGCCCCAGCATTTT

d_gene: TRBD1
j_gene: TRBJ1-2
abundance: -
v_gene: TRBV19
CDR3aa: CASNNPGQGEKNYGYTF
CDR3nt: TGTGCCAGTAACAACCCGGGACAGGGGGAGAAGAACTATGGCTACACCTTC

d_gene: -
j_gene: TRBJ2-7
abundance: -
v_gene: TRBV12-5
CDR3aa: CASGLVPYYEQYF
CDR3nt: TGTGCTAGTGGTTTGGTCCCTTACTACGAGCAGTACTTC

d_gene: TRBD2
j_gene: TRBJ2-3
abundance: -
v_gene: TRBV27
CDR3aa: CASSLLGLAGGNTQYF
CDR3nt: TGTGCCAGCAGTTTACTGGGACTAGCGGGGGGAAATACGCAGTATTTT

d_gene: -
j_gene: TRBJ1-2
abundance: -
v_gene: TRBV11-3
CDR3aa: CASSPRLGLMNPNYGYTF
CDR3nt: TGTGCCAGCAGCCCAAGGTTAGGACTGATGAACCCTAACTATGGCTACACCTTC

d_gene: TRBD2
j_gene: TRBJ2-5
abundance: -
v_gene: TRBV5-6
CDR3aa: CASSLDWGGETQYF
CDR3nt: TGTGCCAGCAGCTTGGACTGGGGGGGAGAGACCCAGTACTTC

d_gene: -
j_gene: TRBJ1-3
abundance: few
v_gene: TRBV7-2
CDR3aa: CASSIEPSNSGNTIYF
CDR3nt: TGTGCCAGCAGTATCGAGCCCTCCAACTCTGGAAACACCATATATTTT

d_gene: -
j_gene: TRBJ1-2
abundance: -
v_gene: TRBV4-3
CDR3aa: CASSQDSRDYGYTF
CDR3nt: TGCGCCAGCAGCCAAGATAGCAGGGACTATGGCTACACCTTC

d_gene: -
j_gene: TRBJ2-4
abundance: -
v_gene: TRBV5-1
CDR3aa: CASSPVGGPGSNIQYF
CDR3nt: TGCGCCAGCAGCCCAGTCGGCGGACCTGGGAGCAACATTCAGTACTTC

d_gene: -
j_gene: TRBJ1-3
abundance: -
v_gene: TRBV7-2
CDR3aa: CASSLSGPDSPYTIYF
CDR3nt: TGTGCCAGCAGCTTAAGTGGTCCGGACTCGCCGTACACCATATATTTT

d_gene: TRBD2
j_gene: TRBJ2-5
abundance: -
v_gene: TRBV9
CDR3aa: CASSVYDGGAGETQYF
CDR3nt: TGTGCCAGCAGCGTATACGACGGGGGGGCGGGAGAGACCCAGTACTTC

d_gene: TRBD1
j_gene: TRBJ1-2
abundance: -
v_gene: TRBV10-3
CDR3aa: CAMKPTGGGHYGYTF
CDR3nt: TGTGCCATGAAGCCCACAGGGGGAGGCCACTATGGCTACACCTTC

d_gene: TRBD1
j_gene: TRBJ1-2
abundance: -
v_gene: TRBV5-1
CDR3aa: CASSSLSGTGGYGYTF
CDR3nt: TGCGCCAGCAGCTCCTTATCCGGGACAGGGGGCTATGGCTACACCTTC

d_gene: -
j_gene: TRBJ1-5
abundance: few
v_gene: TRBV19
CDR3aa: CASSIVRGPNQPQHF
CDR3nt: TGTGCCAGTAGTATAGTCAGGGGACCCAATCAGCCCCAGCATTTT

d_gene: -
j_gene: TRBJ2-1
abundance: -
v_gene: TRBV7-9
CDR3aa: CASSFSSGYNEQFF
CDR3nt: TGTGCCAGCAGCTTCTCATCCGGTTACAATGAGCAGTTCTTC